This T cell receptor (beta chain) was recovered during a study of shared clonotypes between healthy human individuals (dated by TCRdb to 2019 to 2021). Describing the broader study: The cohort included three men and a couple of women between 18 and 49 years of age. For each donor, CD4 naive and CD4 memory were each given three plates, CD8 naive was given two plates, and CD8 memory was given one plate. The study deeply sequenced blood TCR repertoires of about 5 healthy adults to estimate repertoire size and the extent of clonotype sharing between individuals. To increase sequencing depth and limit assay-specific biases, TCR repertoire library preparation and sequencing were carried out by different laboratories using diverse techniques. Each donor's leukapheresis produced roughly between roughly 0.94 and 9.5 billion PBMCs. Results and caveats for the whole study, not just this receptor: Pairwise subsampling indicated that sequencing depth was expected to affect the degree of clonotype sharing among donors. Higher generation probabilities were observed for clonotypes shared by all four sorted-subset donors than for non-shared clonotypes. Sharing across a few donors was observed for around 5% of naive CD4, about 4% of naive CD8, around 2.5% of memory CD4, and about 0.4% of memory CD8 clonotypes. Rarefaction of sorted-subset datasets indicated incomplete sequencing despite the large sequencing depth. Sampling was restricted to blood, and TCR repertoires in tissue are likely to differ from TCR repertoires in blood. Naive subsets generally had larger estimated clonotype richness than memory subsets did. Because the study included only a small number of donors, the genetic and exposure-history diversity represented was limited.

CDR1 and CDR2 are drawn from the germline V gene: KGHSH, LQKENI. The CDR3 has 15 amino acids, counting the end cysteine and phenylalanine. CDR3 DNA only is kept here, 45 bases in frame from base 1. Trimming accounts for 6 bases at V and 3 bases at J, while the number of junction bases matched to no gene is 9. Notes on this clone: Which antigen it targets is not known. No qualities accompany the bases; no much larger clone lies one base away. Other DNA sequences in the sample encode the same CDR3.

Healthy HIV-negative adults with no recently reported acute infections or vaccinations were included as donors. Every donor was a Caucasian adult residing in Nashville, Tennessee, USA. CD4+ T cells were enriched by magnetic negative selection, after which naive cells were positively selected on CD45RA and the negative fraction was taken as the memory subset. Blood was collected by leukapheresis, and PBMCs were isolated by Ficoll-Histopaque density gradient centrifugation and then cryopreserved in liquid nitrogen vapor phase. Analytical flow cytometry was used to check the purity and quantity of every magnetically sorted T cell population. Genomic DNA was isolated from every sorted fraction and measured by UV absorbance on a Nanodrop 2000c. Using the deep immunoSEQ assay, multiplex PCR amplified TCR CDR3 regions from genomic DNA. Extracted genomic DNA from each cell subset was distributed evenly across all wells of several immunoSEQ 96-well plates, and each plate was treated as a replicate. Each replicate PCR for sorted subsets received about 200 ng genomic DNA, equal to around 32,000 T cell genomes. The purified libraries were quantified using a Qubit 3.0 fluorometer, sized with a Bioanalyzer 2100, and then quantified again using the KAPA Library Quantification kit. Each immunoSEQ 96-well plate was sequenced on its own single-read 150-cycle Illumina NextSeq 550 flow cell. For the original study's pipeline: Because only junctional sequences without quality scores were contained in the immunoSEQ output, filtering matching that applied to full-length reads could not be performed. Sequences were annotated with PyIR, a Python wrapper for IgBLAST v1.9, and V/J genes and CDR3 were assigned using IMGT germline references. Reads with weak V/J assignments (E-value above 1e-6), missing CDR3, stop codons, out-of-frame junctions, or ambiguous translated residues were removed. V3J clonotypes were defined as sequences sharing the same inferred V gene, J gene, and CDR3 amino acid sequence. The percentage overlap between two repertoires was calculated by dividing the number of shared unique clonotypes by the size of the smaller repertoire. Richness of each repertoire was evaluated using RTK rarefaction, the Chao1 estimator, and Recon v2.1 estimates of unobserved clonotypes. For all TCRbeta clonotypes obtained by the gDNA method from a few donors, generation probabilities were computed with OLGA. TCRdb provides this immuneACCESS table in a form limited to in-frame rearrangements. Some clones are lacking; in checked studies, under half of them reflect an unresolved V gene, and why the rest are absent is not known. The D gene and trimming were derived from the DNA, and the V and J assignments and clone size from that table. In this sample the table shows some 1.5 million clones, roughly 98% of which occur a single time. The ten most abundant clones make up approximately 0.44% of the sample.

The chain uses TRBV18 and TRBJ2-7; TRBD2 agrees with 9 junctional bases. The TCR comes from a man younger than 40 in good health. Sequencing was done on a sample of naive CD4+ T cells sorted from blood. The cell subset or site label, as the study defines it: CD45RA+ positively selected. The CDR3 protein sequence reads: CASSPTSGGLYEQYF. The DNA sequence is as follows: TGTGCCAGCTCGCCGACTAGCGGTGGTCTCTACGAGCAGTACTTC.